Included here is one TCR beta chain sequence, with context. These data are taken from a study of identifying expanded T cells in peripheral blood. Germline V gives CDR1 SGHTA, CDR2 FQGTGA. V lost 5 bases and J lost 7; bases outside the gene matches: 12. The CDR3 has 17 residues. Repertoires were generated with immunoSEQ multiplex PCR, while TCRdb's copy carries only in-frame clones and drops some. The sample contains 75,000 to 90,000 clones, approximately 84% of which appear only once. The sequenced sample consisted of blood. The receptor was isolated from a person between 18 and 75 years old in good health. The chain has TRBV7-3 and TRBJ2-1, with 12 bases identical to TRBD2. CDR3: CASSPPFLAGGSNEQFF. The DNA of the CDR3 is TGTGCCAGCAGCCCACCCTTCCTAGCGGGAGGGAGTAATGAGCAGTTCTTC.